The rows below give T cell receptor beta chains drawn from one sample of a study of shared clonotypes between healthy human individuals. The data were produced by immunoSEQ multiplex PCR, yet TCRdb's version contains in-frame clones alone and is incomplete. The table shows about 2.4 million clones, with roughly 93% occurring only once. Sequencing was carried out using naive CD4+ T cells from PBMCs. Receptors originate from a man aged 18 to 29 in good health. Some clones in this sample may be carry-over from other donors' samples. Both conserved end residues are part of each CDR3. The order of the fields is clone size, CDR3 length, J gene, V gene, D gene, CDR3 protein, CDR3 DNA. D genes are given only for firm matches. Some rows have no size entry. The others give once, few or many, or a class for an expanded clone.

.,10,TRBJ1-1,TRBV20-1,.,CRADLAEAFF,TGCAGGGCGGACTTGGCTGAAGCTTTCTTT
once,16,TRBJ2-1,TRBV7-3,.,CASSLTSGELENEQFF,TGTGCCAGCAGCTTAACGTCAGGGGAGCTAGAAAATGAGCAGTTCTTC
.,14,TRBJ2-2,TRBV5-1,.,CASSHETPTGELFF,TGCGCCAGCAGCCATGAGACCCCCACCGGGGAGCTGTTTTTT
.,15,TRBJ2-1,TRBV19,.,CASSLVTGSYNEQFF,TGTGCCAGTAGTCTCGTCACGGGTTCCTACAATGAGCAGTTCTTC
.,15,TRBJ1-3,TRBV4-3,.,CASSPGVLSGNTIYF,TGCGCCAGCAGCCCAGGGGTACTCTCTGGAAACACCATATATTTT
.,14,TRBJ2-1,TRBV6-5,TRBD2,CATSGGSSYNEQFF,TGTGCCACCTCGGGCGGGAGCTCCTACAATGAGCAGTTCTTC
.,15,TRBJ2-3,TRBV7-2,TRBD2,CASRLTSGGTDTQYF,TGTGCCAGCAGGTTGACTAGCGGGGGCACAGATACGCAGTATTTT
.,19,TRBJ1-4,TRBV28,.,CASSFWRREALKSGEKLFF,TGTGCCAGCAGTTTTTGGCGAAGGGAGGCCCTAAAGTCCGGTGAAAAACTGTTTTTT
few,15,TRBJ2-5,TRBV29-1,.,CSVEGPQAYQETQYF,TGCAGCGTTGAGGGACCCCAGGCGTACCAAGAGACCCAGTACTTC
.,16,TRBJ1-3,TRBV2,.,CASSESRATYGNTIYF,TGTGCCAGCAGTGAGTCCCGCGCAACTTATGGAAACACCATATATTTT
.,15,TRBJ1-6,TRBV5-1,.,CASSSDTGPNSPLHF,TGCGCCAGCAGCTCCGATACAGGGCCGAATTCACCCCTCCACTTT
.,13,TRBJ1-6,TRBV25-1,.,CASSGAPNSPLHF,TGTGCCAGCAGTGGGGCTCCGAATTCACCCCTCCACTTT
.,15,TRBJ2-6,TRBV19,.,CASTPWGSGANVLTF,TGTGCCAGTACCCCCTGGGGGAGTGGGGCCAACGTCCTGACTTTC
once,17,TRBJ1-6,TRBV28,.,CASRYRSWRDSTSPLHF,TGTGCCAGCAGATACCGGTCGTGGAGGGACTCTACTTCACCCCTCCACTTT
.,16,TRBJ1-2,TRBV7-9,.,CASSSNPRTVPYGYTF,TGTGCCAGCAGCTCCAACCCGCGGACGGTGCCCTATGGCTACACCTTC
.,15,TRBJ2-7,TRBV27,.,CASSYRLPPNLEQYF,TGTGCCAGCAGTTACCGGCTCCCACCGAACCTCGAGCAGTACTTC
.,16,TRBJ2-1,TRBV28,TRBD2,CASLTSGGGTYNEQFF,TGTGCCAGCCTTACTTCCGGCGGGGGGACCTACAATGAGCAGTTCTTC
.,18,TRBJ2-6,TRBV5-1,.,CASSSAGVRTSGANVLTF,TGCGCCAGCAGCTCGGCAGGGGTCCGGACCTCTGGGGCCAACGTCCTGACTTTC
.,13,TRBJ2-4,TRBV5-1,.,CASSPETKNIQYF,TGCGCCAGCAGCCCCGAGACCAAAAACATTCAGTACTTC
.,13,TRBJ1-2,TRBV28,TRBD1,CASRPTGSYGYTF,TGTGCCAGCAGACCGACAGGGTCCTATGGCTACACCTTC
.,16,TRBJ2-6,TRBV5-4,TRBD1,CASSDRTGSGANVLTF,TGTGCCAGCAGCGACCGGACAGGGAGTGGGGCCAACGTCCTGACTTTC
.,17,TRBJ2-2,TRBV5-1,TRBD2,CASSLAPLAGAAGELFF,TGCGCCAGCAGCTTGGCCCCCTTGGCGGGAGCGGCCGGGGAGCTGTTTTTT
.,16,TRBJ1-3,TRBV18,.,CASSPQTGSSGNTIYF,TGTGCCAGCTCACCGCAGACAGGTTCGTCAGGAAACACCATATATTTT
.,16,TRBJ2-1,TRBV5-1,TRBD2,CASSLGVLAVASEQFF,TGCGCCAGCAGCTTAGGTGTACTAGCGGTAGCGAGTGAGCAGTTCTTC
.,17,TRBJ2-2,TRBV7-9,TRBD1,CASSNPRDRRNAGELFF,TGTGCCAGCAGCAATCCCCGGGACAGGCGGAATGCCGGGGAGCTGTTTTTT
.,13,TRBJ1-1,TRBV27,TRBD1,CASSEQGFPEAFF,TGTGCCAGCAGTGAACAGGGGTTCCCTGAAGCTTTCTTT
.,15,TRBJ1-3,TRBV5-1,.,CASSLESGSGNTIYF,TGCGCCAGCAGCTTGGAGTCAGGCTCTGGAAACACCATATATTTT
.,17,TRBJ2-1,TRBV2,.,CASSPRAAGKTYNEQFF,TGTGCCAGCAGCCCCCGGGCGGCCGGTAAAACCTACAATGAGCAGTTCTTC
.,16,TRBJ2-6,TRBV4-2,.,CASSQGIGAGANVLTF,TGTGCCAGCAGCCAGGGCATTGGGGCTGGGGCCAACGTCCTGACTTTC
.,17,TRBJ1-4,TRBV27,.,CASSPRPGYWTNEKLFF,TGTGCCAGCAGTCCAAGGCCAGGGTATTGGACTAATGAAAAACTGTTTTTT
once,15,TRBJ2-1,TRBV5-1,TRBD2,CASSWGLAGHNEQFF,TGCGCCAGCAGCTGGGGACTAGCGGGGCACAATGAGCAGTTCTTC
.,14,TRBJ2-5,TRBV11-2,.,CASSQLRVTGTQYF,TGTGCCAGCAGCCAACTACGGGTAACTGGGACCCAGTACTTC
once,15,TRBJ1-1,TRBV6-1,.,CASSEAHNRNTEAFF,TGTGCCAGCAGTGAAGCGCATAACAGGAACACTGAAGCTTTCTTT
.,18,TRBJ2-1,TRBV7-9,.,CASSLRWGTGIIRHEQFF,TGTGCCAGCAGCCTACGCTGGGGGACGGGGATAATTAGGCATGAGCAGTTCTTC
few,12,TRBJ1-4,TRBV15,.,CATSRKGEKLFF,TGTGCCACCAGCAGAAAGGGTGAAAAACTGTTTTTT
once,14,TRBJ2-7,TRBV7-2,.,CASSPSTGNYEQYF,TGTGCCAGCAGCCCTTCAACAGGGAACTACGAGCAGTACTTC
.,16,TRBJ2-1,TRBV5-1,.,CASSFLGGQKGNEQFF,TGCGCCAGCAGCTTTCTAGGAGGCCAAAAAGGGAATGAGCAGTTCTTC
.,13,TRBJ2-7,TRBV11-3,.,CASSLEWAGEQYF,TGTGCCAGCAGCTTAGAATGGGCGGGAGAGCAGTACTTC
.,15,TRBJ2-1,TRBV10-3,TRBD2,CAIRSTSGSYNEQFF,TGTGCCATCAGGAGCACTAGCGGCTCCTACAATGAGCAGTTCTTC
.,15,TRBJ2-1,TRBV4-3,.,CASSQERSGYNEQFF,TGCGCCAGCAGCCAAGAGAGAAGCGGCTACAATGAGCAGTTCTTC
.,16,TRBJ1-3,TRBV18,.,CASSLEAYPSGNTIYF,TGTGCCAGCTCCCTCGAAGCTTATCCCTCTGGAAACACCATATATTTT
.,14,TRBJ2-1,TRBV7-6,TRBD1,CASSGRQGTNEQFF,TGTGCCAGCAGCGGGCGACAGGGAACTAATGAGCAGTTCTTC
once,14,TRBJ1-4,TRBV7-6,.,CASSFRGSNEKLFF,TGTGCCAGCAGCTTCCGCGGTTCTAATGAAAAACTGTTTTTT
.,13,TRBJ2-5,TRBV10-1,.,CASRASDQETQYF,TGCGCCAGCAGAGCTAGCGACCAAGAGACCCAGTACTTC
.,12,TRBJ1-2,TRBV18,.,CASSPGEYGYTF,TGTGCCAGCTCACCAGGGGAATATGGCTACACCTTC
.,16,TRBJ2-1,TRBV28,TRBD2,CASSSVRTSGANEQFF,TGTGCCAGCAGTTCGGTAAGGACTAGCGGGGCCAATGAGCAGTTCTTC
.,13,TRBJ1-2,TRBV7-3,.,CASSLQGEGGYTF,TGTGCCAGCAGCCTGCAAGGGGAGGGTGGCTACACCTTC
.,14,TRBJ2-7,TRBV6-5,.,CASSYNGGSYEQYF,TGTGCCAGCAGTTACAACGGGGGCTCCTACGAGCAGTACTTC
.,18,TRBJ2-3,TRBV7-2,TRBD2,CASSWGLAGGPITDTQYF,TGTGCCAGCAGCTGGGGACTAGCGGGAGGGCCGATCACAGATACGCAGTATTTT
.,13,TRBJ2-5,TRBV18,.,CASSPSAPETQYF,TGTGCCAGCTCACCCTCAGCACCGGAGACCCAGTACTTC
.,14,TRBJ2-3,TRBV7-6,.,CASSRALARDTQYF,TGTGCCAGCAGCCGCGCGCTAGCTCGGGATACGCAGTATTTT
.,13,TRBJ2-7,TRBV5-6,.,CASSSPTSYEQYF,TGTGCCAGCAGCAGCCCTACATCCTACGAGCAGTACTTC
.,15,TRBJ2-1,TRBV5-4,TRBD2,CASSSAAGAYNEQFF,TGTGCCAGCAGCTCCGCCGCGGGAGCCTACAATGAGCAGTTCTTC
.,16,TRBJ2-2,TRBV28,TRBD1,CASSLPGDRGAGELFF,TGTGCCAGCAGTTTACCCGGCGACAGGGGCGCCGGGGAGCTGTTTTTT